This TCR beta chain was sequenced in a study of cytomegalovirus exposure and HLA in healthy donors. In regard to this clone: Its target is not known.

Study outcomes and limitations: The listing of roughly 160 TCR beta chains classed them as cytomegalovirus-associated. The dataset shows that most TCR sequences were rare, while some public TCRs occurred in many donors. It was reportedly the case that the classifier diagnosed cytomegalovirus status with high specificity and sensitivity.

Clones were sequenced by immunoSEQ multiplex PCR, and TCRdb holds only the in-frame ones, with some missing. The sample holds fewer than 95,000 clones; less than 90% are singletons and the top ten take about 12%. The V and J ends lost 10 bases and 5 bases respectively, with 17 bases between them. The CDR3 is 13 residues long. CDR1 ENHRY and CDR2 SYGVKD come from the germline V gene. Sequenced input: PBMCs. The chain has TRBV10-3 and TRBJ2-5; possibly TRBD2 for D (5 bases). The receptor comes from a woman younger than 30 in good health and CMV-seropositive. CDR3 residues: CANGPLRGETQYF. CDR3 coding DNA: TGTGCCAACGGGCCCCTCCGAGGGGAGACCCAGTACTTC.